Listed here are 5 T cell receptor beta chains from one sample, sequenced in a study of CD8 T cells in ankylosing spondylitis. MiXCR was run by TCRdb on the 5' RACE reads, yielding one entry per CDR3 protein. The table has about 540,000 distinct CDR3 sequences, 9.5% to 15% seen once; the top ten hold nearly 7%. Study-level points and caveats: Among TCR beta sequences, a motif of several highly homologous variants appeared characteristic of ankylosing spondylitis blood.

These receptors' targets are unknown. Sequences were obtained from blood, either unsorted or a sorted T cell fraction (not recorded which). Source of these receptors: a male donor with ankylosing spondylitis.

There are a few counts of this clonotype. The J gene is TRBJ2-1, the V gene TRBV21-1. TRBV21-1 is assigned pseudogene status. This CDR3 is built from 13 residues. In nucleotides, the CDR3 is TGTGCCAGCAGCGGCCATTCCTACAATGAGCAGTTCTTC. It is translated as CASSGHSYNEQFF.

This clonotype was seen more than once but under ten times. The rearrangement joins TRBV5-1 to TRBJ2-1; maybe TRBD2 (5 bases). The V gene lost 4 bases and the J gene lost 5 bases, with 10 bases spanning the gap. The germline V gene encodes CDR1 SGHRS and CDR2 YFSETQ. The CDR3 runs to 13 residues. CDR3 nucleotides: TGCGCCAGCAGCCTGGACTGGAACAATGAGCAGTTCTTC. Translating it yields CASSLDWNNEQFF.

This clonotype has at least ten counts. This chain uses TRBV5-1 with TRBJ2-3; possible D gene TRBD1, 5 bases. The CDR3 contains 12 residues. Germline assignment: CDR1 SGHRS and CDR2 YFSETQ. V was cut by 4 bases and J by 15 bases, with 18 bases left in between. The CDR3 here is CASSQTDLGVYF. The CDR3 DNA sequence: TGCGCCAGCAGCCAGACAGACCTTGGGGTTTATTTT.

The V call is TRBV10-2, the J call TRBJ2-7; 9 positions agree with TRBD1. Trimming removed 6 bases from V and 2 bases from J; junction bases left unmatched: 2. Per the germline V gene, CDR1 is WSHSY and CDR2 is SAAADI. The CDR3 is 13 amino acids. CDR3 nucleotides: TGCGCCAGCAGAACAGGGGGCCCCTACGAGCAGTACTTC. This encodes CASRTGGPYEQYF.

This chain links TRBV6-5 with TRBJ2-7, with 8 bases that match TRBD1. The length of the CDR3 is 15 residues. After removal of 4 bases from V and 5 bases from J, the junction contained 10 bases not matched to a gene. The germline gives CDR1 MNHEY, CDR2 SVGAGI. The CDR3 DNA follows: TGTGCCAGCAGTTTCGGAAACAGGGGGATAGACGAGCAGTACGTC. This gives the protein CASSFGNRGIDEQYV.